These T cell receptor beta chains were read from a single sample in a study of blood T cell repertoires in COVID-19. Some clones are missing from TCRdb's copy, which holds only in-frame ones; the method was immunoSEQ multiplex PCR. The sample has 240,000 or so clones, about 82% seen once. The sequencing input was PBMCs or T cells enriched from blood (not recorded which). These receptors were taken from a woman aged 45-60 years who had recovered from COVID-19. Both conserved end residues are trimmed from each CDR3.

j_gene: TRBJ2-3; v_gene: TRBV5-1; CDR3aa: ASSLYPQDRGATDTQY
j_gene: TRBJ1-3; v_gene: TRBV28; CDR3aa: ASSSQGIAGNTIY
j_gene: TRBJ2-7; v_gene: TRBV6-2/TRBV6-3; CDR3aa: ASSYSISSGRTSYEQY
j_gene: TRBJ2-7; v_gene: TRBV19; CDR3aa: ASSIFRDSAYEQY
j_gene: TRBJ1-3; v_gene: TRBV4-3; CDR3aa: ASSQDRANSGNTIY
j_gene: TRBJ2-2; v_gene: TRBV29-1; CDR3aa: SGGQVHGELF
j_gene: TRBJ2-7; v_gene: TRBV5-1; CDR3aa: ASSYDRGQNEQY
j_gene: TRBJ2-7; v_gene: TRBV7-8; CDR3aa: ASTETTGREQY
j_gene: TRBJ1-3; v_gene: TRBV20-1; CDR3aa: SARPPEN
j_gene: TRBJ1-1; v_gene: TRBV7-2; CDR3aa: ASSSPPGRGAF
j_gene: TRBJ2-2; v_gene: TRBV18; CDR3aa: ASSQGTIHTGELF
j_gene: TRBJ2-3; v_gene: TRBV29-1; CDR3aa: SVVGGSTDTQY
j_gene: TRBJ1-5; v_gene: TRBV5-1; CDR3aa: ASSPGTGEQPQH
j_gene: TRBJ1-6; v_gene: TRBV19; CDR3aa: ATTGGVSYNSPLH
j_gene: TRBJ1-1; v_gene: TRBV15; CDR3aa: ATSKAGQRVAF
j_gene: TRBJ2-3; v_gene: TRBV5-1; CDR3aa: ASNQAGGPDTQY
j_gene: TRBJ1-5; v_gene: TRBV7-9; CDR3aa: ASSLGGIESQH
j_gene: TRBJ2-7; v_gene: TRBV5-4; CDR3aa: ASSPVRAGTSSYEQY
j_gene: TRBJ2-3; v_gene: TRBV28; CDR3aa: ASTLGLTSGRSTDTQY
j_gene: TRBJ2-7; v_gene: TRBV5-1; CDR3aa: ASSQGTGGLSYEQY
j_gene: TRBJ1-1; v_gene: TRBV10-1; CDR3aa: ASSEGPEEVAEAF
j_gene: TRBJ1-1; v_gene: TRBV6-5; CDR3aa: AAQGQENTEAF
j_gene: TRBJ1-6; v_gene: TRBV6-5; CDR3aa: ASSYQNNSPLH
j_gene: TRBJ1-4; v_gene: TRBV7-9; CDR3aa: ASSSQIGGMDEKLF
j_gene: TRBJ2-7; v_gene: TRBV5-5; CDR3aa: ASSVTSGSRGEQY
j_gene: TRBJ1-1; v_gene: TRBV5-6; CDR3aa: ASSMGQGAEAF
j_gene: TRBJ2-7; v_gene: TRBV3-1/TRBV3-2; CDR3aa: ASSQVSAYEQY
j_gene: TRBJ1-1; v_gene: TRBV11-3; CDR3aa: ASSSQGSTEAF
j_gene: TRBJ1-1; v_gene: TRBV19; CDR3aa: ASSIRTLVTEAF